Following are 23 T cell receptor beta chains from one sample sequenced in a study of spatial heterogeneity in lung cancer. The time point: sample taken at primary tumor resection. Whole-study results and caveats: Within tumors, counts of expanded alpha and beta TCRs tracked tumor mutation counts.

TCRdb re-called the 5' RACE reads through MiXCR, storing one row per CDR3 protein. The sample has several thousand distinct CDR3 sequences, around 8.7% seen once. These receptors' targets are unknown. Material: lung tumor tissue, obtained at surgery. These receptors were collected from a male donor with early-stage non-small cell lung cancer.

This clonotype is medium-sized within its sample. The CDR3: CASSLAYNSPLHF. CDR3 coding DNA: TGTGCCAGCAGCTTAGCCTATAATTCACCCCTCCACTTT. This chain joins TRBV11-2 and TRBJ1-6; D gene unclear. V was shortened by 1 base and J by 2 bases, with 0 bases between the two germline ends. The CDR3 extends over 13 amino acids. CDR1 SGHAT and CDR2 FQNNGV come from the germline V gene.

This clonotype counts as medium-sized. This chain uses TRBV7-8 with TRBJ2-4; unclear D gene. The V and J ends lost 5 bases and 8 bases respectively, with 16 bases between them. Per the germline V gene, CDR1 is SGHVS and CDR2 is FQNEAQ. This CDR3 contains 14 residues. As DNA, the CDR3 is TGTGCCAGCAGCCTCCGGGCCCTCCAGGACATTCAGTACTTC. Amino acids: CASSLRALQDIQYF.

This clonotype is medium-sized. This chain connects TRBV20-1 to TRBJ2-5, with TRBD1 matching over 8 bases. Germline trimming cut 3 bases from V and 4 bases from J; bases unmatched to any gene: 4. Germline V gene sequence: CDR1 DFQATT, CDR2 SNEGSKA (reference sequence). The CDR3 is made up of 13 amino acids. The CDR3 region is CSARSRGRETQYF. Here the CDR3 DNA reads TGCAGTGCTAGGTCCAGGGGGCGAGAGACCCAGTACTTC.

This clonotype is judged medium-sized. The chain employs TRBV7-8 and TRBJ2-1; 12 nucleotides align to TRBD2. With V trimmed by 1 base and J by 10 bases, 11 bases remained unmatched. There are 17 residues in the CDR3. CDR1 and CDR2 from the germline V gene are SGHVS and FQNEAQ. The CDR3 reads CASSLGPPSGGAREQFF. The CDR3 DNA reads TGTGCCAGCAGCTTAGGACCCCCTAGCGGGGGGGCCAGAGAGCAGTTCTTC.

As regards this clonotype: This may arise from a read error, as a much more abundant clone is one base away. The CDR3: CARSLPGTANEQFF. The DNA for the CDR3 is TGTGCCAGAAGCTTGCCGGGGACGGCCAATGAGCAGTTCTTC. The rearrangement uses TRBV5-6 and TRBJ2-1, with D perhaps matching TRBD1 or TRBD2 (5 bases each). This CDR3 region has 14 residues. Germline CDR1 reads SGHDT; CDR2 reads YYEEEE.

By frequency in the sample, this clonotype is medium-sized. The rearrangement uses TRBV10-1 and TRBJ2-5; TRBD1 might be the D (6 bases). The V gene lost 6 bases and the J gene lost 1 base, with 12 bases spanning the gap. The CDR3 is made up of 14 amino acids. In germline, CDR1 is WNHNN, CDR2 SYGVQD (reference sequence). The CDR3 bases are TGCGCCAGCAGCGAGGACAGTGCCCAAGAGACCCAGTACTTC. Amino acid sequence: CASSEDSAQETQYF.

The sample holds many counts of this clonotype. V usage is TRBV20-1 and J usage is TRBJ2-3; D may be TRBD1 or TRBD2 (5 bases each). Trimming shortened V by 5 bases and J by 2 bases, and 11 bases separated the two germline ends. This CDR3 has 13 amino acids. Germline V gene sequence: CDR1 DFQATT, CDR2 SNEGSKA (reference sequence). This CDR3 reads CSAGTTFTDTQYF. DNA for the CDR3: TGCAGTGCTGGGACGACTTTCACAGATACGCAGTATTTT.

This clonotype occurred many times. At one end, the junction sequence differs from germline, possibly due to a read error. The V gene is TRBV4-2, the J gene TRBJ2-2; D unclear. The germline gives CDR1 LGHNA, CDR2 YNFKEQ. The CDR3 consists of 16 residues. CDR3 loop: CVSSQVVPISTGELFF. CDR3 DNA sequence: TGTGTCAGCAGCCAAGTGGTTCCTATAAGCACCGGGGAGCTGTTTTTT.

In its sample, this clonotype is medium-sized. The rearrangement links TRBV7-8 to TRBJ2-1; D not resolved. Germline V gives CDR1 SGHVS, CDR2 FQNEAQ. This CDR3 spans 13 amino acids. V gave up 5 bases and J gave up 5 bases, with 10 bases separating them. CDR3 protein: CASSATRDNEQFF. CDR3 sequence (DNA): TGTGCCAGCAGCGCTACAAGGGACAATGAGCAGTTCTTC.

Sample share makes this clonotype medium-sized. The V call is TRBV4-3, the J call TRBJ1-6; TRBD1 matches at 7 bases. CDR1 LGHNA and CDR2 YSLEER come from the germline V gene. Losses at the gene ends were 2 bases for V and 11 bases for J; bases not matched to a gene: 3. CDR3 size: 13 residues. CDR3 residues: CASSQYRGAPLHF. Here the CDR3 DNA reads TGCGCCAGCAGCCAATACAGGGGAGCACCCCTCCACTTT.

This clonotype was picked up many times. V is TRBV5-5 and J is TRBJ2-1; D call uncertain. The V gene's germline CDR1 is SGHKS and CDR2 YYEKEE (reference sequence). There are 14 residues in the CDR3. Trimming took off 0 bases at V and 3 bases at J, with 7 bases between the two ends. CDR3: CASSLDFFYNEQFF. CDR3 coding DNA: TGTGCCAGCAGCTTGGATTTTTTCTACAATGAGCAGTTCTTC.

Within the sample, this clonotype is medium-sized. The chain couples TRBV27 to TRBJ1-5; perhaps TRBD1 as D (5 bases). The CDR3 contains 15 residues. V dropped 6 bases and J dropped 3 bases, with 15 bases sitting between them. CDR1 and CDR2 (germline): MNHEY, SMNVEV (reference sequence). The CDR3 protein is CASRQYWGINQPQHF. CDR3 nucleotide sequence: TGTGCCAGCAGGCAGTATTGGGGGATCAATCAGCCCCAGCATTTT.

This clonotype is medium-sized (0.01 to 0.1%) by share. The chain couples TRBV18 to TRBJ2-7; D not resolved. V was pared by 3 bases and J by 5 bases, with 11 bases between. Germline V lookup: CDR1 KGHSH, CDR2 LQKENI. The CDR3 is made up of 13 amino acids. The CDR3 is CASSPPGGDEQYF. As DNA, the CDR3 is TGTGCCAGCTCACCTCCCGGTGGAGACGAGCAGTACTTC. Filled out from reference TRBV18 and TRBJ2-7, the complete variable domain reads NAGVMQNPRHLVRRRGQEARLRCSPMKGHSHVYWYRQLPEEGLKFMVYLQKENIIDESGMPKERFSAEFPKEGPSILRIQQVVRGDSAAYFCASSPPGGDEQYFGPGTRLTVT.

There are a few counts of this clonotype. The chain joins TRBV20-1 to TRBJ2-1; D could derive from TRBD1 or TRBD2 (5 bases each). Germline V gene sequence: CDR1 DFQATT, CDR2 SNEGSKA (reference sequence). The CDR3 consists of 14 residues. V lost 5 bases and J lost 8, with 19 bases in between. The CDR3 spells CSARRDALLDEQFF. CDR3 DNA sequence: TGCAGTGCTCGTCGGGACGCCCTTTTGGATGAGCAGTTCTTC.

This clonotype is classed as medium-sized. The CDR3: CASSGTSGSYNEQFF. CDR3 DNA sequence: TGTGCCAGCAGCGGGACTAGCGGGTCCTACAATGAGCAGTTCTTC. The genes are TRBV5-5 and TRBJ2-1; the match to TRBD2 covers 12 bases. The CDR3 consists of 15 residues. V was pared by 4 bases and J by 1 base, with 0 bases of the junction left unmatched. Germline V lookup: CDR1 SGHKS, CDR2 YYEKEE (reference sequence).

By frequency in the sample, this clonotype is medium-sized. This chain connects TRBV20-1 to TRBJ1-2, with D possibly matching TRBD1 (6 bases). The CDR3 runs 14 residues. The V gene lost 2 bases and the J gene lost 7 bases, with 17 bases spanning the gap. The germline V gene encodes CDR1 DFQATT and CDR2 SNEGSKA (reference sequence). The CDR3 DNA is TGCAGTGCTAGACTCCTAGGGGGGGCTGGTGGCTACACCTTC. This sequence encodes CSARLLGGAGGYTF.

This clonotype rates as medium-sized (0.01 to 0.1%). This chain uses TRBV14 with TRBJ1-5, with unresolved D. Germline V CDR1 and CDR2: SGHDN, FVKESK. The length of the CDR3 is 13 residues. Deletions cut 0 bases from V and 7 bases from J, with 7 bases between. CDR3 protein: CASSQDLRQPQHF. CDR3 sequence (DNA): TGTGCCAGCAGCCAAGATTTGAGGCAGCCCCAGCATTTT.

The genes are TRBV7-3 and TRBJ1-4, with a possible D match to TRBD1 (5 bases). CDR1 and CDR2 from the germline V gene are SGHTA and FQGTGA. The CDR3 runs to 15 residues. Trimming left V 5 bases short and J 4 bases short, with 14 bases between. DNA of the CDR3: TGTGCCAGCAGCCCGTCAGCAGGGAGTAATGAAAAACTGTTTTTT. It translates to CASSPSAGSNEKLFF.

This clonotype is deemed medium-sized. The chain combines TRBV7-8 with TRBJ2-4, with 9 bases fitting TRBD2. V shed 11 bases and J 8 bases; nucleotides not matched to a gene: 16. Germline CDR1 SGHVS, CDR2 FQNEAQ. CDR3 length: 15 residues. CDR3 DNA sequence: TGTGCCGTTCAGGGGCTAGCGGGATTCAGGGACATTCAGTACTTC. Translated, it gives CAVQGLAGFRDIQYF.

This clonotype is judged large. This rearrangement joins TRBV28 to TRBJ1-5; possibly TRBD1 for D (6 bases). V lost 7 bases and J 6 bases, leaving 22 bases between the germline ends. The germline gives CDR1 MDHEN, CDR2 SYDVKM. The CDR3 is 16 residues long. The CDR3 is CASTSGDRRGGQPQHF. Here the CDR3 DNA reads TGTGCCAGCACCTCCGGCGATCGTAGAGGGGGTCAGCCCCAGCATTTT.

This clonotype qualifies as medium-sized. The junction departs from the called germline gene at one end, perhaps through a read error. V usage is TRBV29-1 and J usage is TRBJ2-3; possibly TRBD1 or TRBD2 for D (5 bases each). Looked up from germline, CDR1 is SQVTM and CDR2 is ANQGSEA. CDR3 length: 12 amino acids. As DNA, the CDR3 is TGCAGCGTTGAGCGGACCGGGACCCCGCAACGTTTT. Residues: CSVERTGTPQRF.

This clonotype appeared a single time. This CDR3 reads CASSTEGSALEQYF. In DNA, the CDR3 is TGCGCCAGCAGCACAGAGGGTTCGGCACTCGAGCAGTACTTC. V usage is TRBV5-1 and J usage is TRBJ2-7; weak D call: TRBD2 (5 bases). CDR1 and CDR2 from the germline V gene are SGHRS and YFSETQ. V dropped 4 bases and J dropped 6 bases, with 17 bases sitting between them. This CDR3 has 14 residues.

There are many counts of this clonotype. This chain links TRBV4-1 with TRBJ1-5; D is undetermined. Germline loops: CDR1 MGHRA, CDR2 YSYEKL. Between the trimmed V and J ends, which lost 1 base and 2 bases, there was a span of 3 bases. This CDR3 comprises 13 residues. The CDR3 loop is CASSQGGNQPQHF. CDR3 in DNA: TGCGCCAGCAGCCAAGGTGGCAATCAGCCCCAGCATTTT.